This T cell receptor (beta chain) was identified during a study of blood T cells in healthy people across ages. The CDR3 has 18 residues. The study, taken as a whole, reports: Among T cells, TCR beta diversity per million cells dropped roughly linearly as age rose.

Only a few counts were recorded for this clonotype. Its antigen is as yet unknown. The second PCR ran about 6 to 12 cycles with a sample-barcoded 5' primer and J-beta primers. Each of the cDNA molecules was tagged by a template-switch adaptor with 12 random nucleotides. TCRdb reanalysed the 5' RACE reads using MiXCR and keeps one entry per CDR3 protein. This sample yields 1.5 million to 2 million distinct CDR3 sequences, of which less than 50% are seen a single time; 2.1% belongs to the top ten. This TCR was sampled from a middle-aged woman in good health. The material sequenced was blood. V is TRBV21-1 and J is TRBJ2-5; TRBD2 was called by the table and not checked on the DNA. TRBV21-1 is a recognized pseudogene. The CDR3 DNA reads TGTGCCAGCAGCAAAGTGGGTGTGGTAGCGGGGGGTAGGGAGACCCAGTACTTC. Translation: CASSKVGVVAGGRETQYF.